The 26 T cell receptor beta chains presented below share a single source sample, sequenced in a study of blood T cell repertoires in COVID-19. Measured with immunoSEQ multiplex PCR; TCRdb has only the in-frame clones, and not every one. This table has approximately 190,000 clones, 65% to 90% appearing once. The sample consisted of peripheral blood. The receptor set was obtained from a man at least 80 years old with acute or convalescent COVID-19.

CDR3 coding DNA: TGTGCCAGCAGTCCATATAATTCACCCCTCCACTTT. This translates into CASSPYNSPLHF. The chain carries TRBV28 and TRBJ1-6; D uncertain. The germline V and J ends were trimmed by 5 bases and 4 bases, with 3 bases remaining between them. In germline, CDR1 is MDHEN, CDR2 SYDVKM. The CDR3 totals 12 residues.

The chain is built from TRBV5-5 and TRBJ2-3; D gene uncertain. The germline V gene has CDR1 SGHKS and CDR2 YYEKEE (reference sequence). The CDR3 loop spans 14 amino acids. The V gene lost 6 bases and the J gene lost 0 bases, with 11 bases spanning the gap. This chain's CDR3 is CASNSPGSTDTQYF. CDR3 DNA sequence: TGTGCCAGCAACAGCCCTGGCAGCACAGATACGCAGTATTTT.

The chain combines TRBV10-3 with TRBJ2-7; the match to TRBD2 covers 7 bases. The junction had 9 bases not matched to a gene; V was cut back by 3 bases and J by 4 bases. Germline loops: CDR1 ENHRY, CDR2 SYGVKD. The CDR3 is made up of 15 amino acids. CDR3 amino acids: CAISDGGSSKYEQYV. The DNA of the CDR3 is TGTGCCATCAGTGATGGCGGGAGTTCAAAATACGAGCAGTACGTC.

The chain carries TRBV7-2 and TRBJ2-1; 7 bases map to TRBD2. Germline V gene data show CDR1 as SGHTA and CDR2 as FQGNSA. The V and J ends lost 5 bases and 0 bases, in that order; junction bases with no gene match: 10. The CDR3 loop spans 17 amino acids. CDR3 residues: CASSLRGVLSSYNEQFF. In DNA, the CDR3 is TGTGCCAGCAGCCTCCGGGGGGTATTGAGCTCCTACAATGAGCAGTTCTTC.

This clone turned up a few times. V and J are TRBV7-3 and TRBJ2-1; 10 bases agree with TRBD1. Trimming at V came to 5 bases and at J to 5 bases, leaving 6 bases not matched to a gene. CDR3 length: 15 amino acids. Germline V CDR1 and CDR2: SGHTA, FQGTGA. The CDR3 is CASSPTGGIHNEQFF. The CDR3 DNA reads as TGTGCCAGCAGCCCGACAGGGGGCATACACAATGAGCAGTTCTTC.

The V call is TRBV11-1, the J call TRBJ2-5; 8 bases line up with TRBD1. There are 15 residues in the CDR3. The ends lost 3 bases at V and 5 bases at J; junction bases unmatched: 8. Looked up from germline, CDR1 is SGHAT and CDR2 is FQDESV (reference sequence). The DNA for the CDR3 is TGTGCCAGCAGCTTCGACAGGGGCCCCAGCGAGACCCAGTACTTC. Its translation: CASSFDRGPSETQYF.

The sample holds one count of this clone. The gene calls are TRBV11-2 and TRBJ1-2; 7 bases are shared with TRBD1. V lost 8 bases to trimming and J lost 2 bases; unmatched junction nucleotides: 11. The germline gives CDR1 SGHAT, CDR2 FQNNGV. The CDR3 is 15 amino acids. The CDR3 region is CASVFGAGGNYGYTF. CDR3 nucleotides: TGTGCCAGCGTATTTGGGGCAGGGGGGAACTATGGCTACACCTTC.

The chain couples TRBV7-2 to TRBJ2-1, with 10 bases fitting TRBD2. The CDR3 runs to 15 residues. Trimming cost V 7 bases and J 7 bases; bases outside gene matches: 10. CDR1 and CDR2 from the germline V gene are SGHTA and FQGNSA. The CDR3 sequence is CASNLLAGVGNEQFF. In DNA form, the CDR3 reads TGTGCCAGCAACCTTCTAGCGGGAGTTGGAAATGAGCAGTTCTTC.

This clone was picked up one time. The chain is built from TRBV15 and TRBJ2-5, with D perhaps TRBD1 (6 bases). V was trimmed by 0 bases and J by 0 bases, leaving 8 bases between them. The germline gives CDR1 LNHNV, CDR2 YYDKDF (reference sequence). The CDR3 spans 15 residues. CDR3 amino acids: CATSRETGYQETQYF. The CDR3 DNA reads as TGTGCCACCAGCAGAGAAACAGGGTACCAAGAGACCCAGTACTTC.

This clone was seen a few times. V is TRBV6-5 and J is TRBJ2-7; D is perhaps TRBD1 (5 bases). Germline CDR1 reads MNHEY; CDR2 reads SVGAGI. This CDR3 contains 13 residues. V was pared by 4 bases and J by 4 bases, with 11 bases between. CDR3 in amino acids: CASSWRRVYEQYV. CDR3 DNA: TGTGCCAGCAGTTGGCGCAGGGTGTACGAGCAGTACGTC.

This sequence joins TRBV5-5 and TRBJ2-1; 14 bases align to TRBD2. The germline V gene has CDR1 SGHKS and CDR2 YYEKEE (reference sequence). CDR3 length: 16 amino acids. V shed 4 bases and J 9 bases; nucleotides not matched to a gene: 9. CDR3 residues: CASSLGTSGSISEQFF. DNA for the CDR3: TGTGCCAGCAGCCTGGGGACTAGCGGGAGTATAAGTGAGCAGTTCTTC.

The chain links TRBV7-9 to TRBJ1-2; 8 bases line up with TRBD1. The ends lost 4 bases at V and 6 bases at J; junction bases unmatched: 10. There are 15 residues in the CDR3. Germline loops: CDR1 SEHNR, CDR2 FQNEAQ (reference sequence). CDR3 loop: CASSSTQGARDGYTF. In DNA, the CDR3 is TGTGCCAGCAGCTCAACCCAGGGGGCACGCGATGGCTACACCTTC. Full variable domain (remainder filled in from reference TRBV7-9 and TRBJ1-2): DTGVSQNPRHKITKRGQNVTFRCDPISEHNRLYWYRQTLGQGPEFLTYFQNEAQLEKSRLLSDRFSAERPKGSFSTLEIQRTEQGDSAMYLCASSSTQGARDGYTFGSGTRLTVV.

The chain couples TRBV30 to TRBJ1-5, with TRBD1 identical over 10 bases. CDR1 and CDR2 (germline): GTSNPN, SVGIG (reference sequence). The CDR3 length is 16 residues. V was clipped by 0 bases and J by 4 bases; unmatched bases: 6. CDR3 DNA sequence: TGTGCCTGGAGTGTATTAGGGACAGGGGCAAATCAGCCCCAGCATTTT. Residues: CAWSVLGTGANQPQHF.

V usage is TRBV11-2 and J usage is TRBJ1-1, with D perhaps matching TRBD1 (5 bases). The V gene's germline CDR1 is SGHAT and CDR2 FQNNGV. Trimming pared 7 bases from V and 4 bases from J, leaving 19 bases between. CDR3 length equals 15 residues. The CDR3 sequence is CASTHQGLGGTEAFF. CDR3 coding DNA: TGTGCCAGCACCCACCAGGGTTTGGGAGGCACTGAAGCTTTCTTT.

The rearrangement links TRBV30 to TRBJ2-5, with 10 bases that match TRBD2. Trimming cost V 3 bases and J 6 bases; bases outside gene matches: 10. Germline V CDR1 and CDR2: GTSNPN, SVGIG (reference sequence). The length of the CDR3 is 15 residues. The chain's CDR3 is CAWRSRAGGMKTQYF. CDR3 DNA sequence: TGTGCCTGGAGATCACGAGCGGGAGGGATGAAGACCCAGTACTTC.

The chain joins TRBV18 to TRBJ1-2; the match to TRBD1 covers 7 bases. Germline V gene sequence: CDR1 KGHSH, CDR2 LQKENI. The CDR3 loop spans 14 amino acids. The V and J ends lost 6 bases and 1 base, in that order; junction bases with no gene match: 5. CDR3 amino acids: CASSGTVLNYGYTF. DNA of the CDR3: TGTGCCAGCTCGGGGACAGTCCTTAACTATGGCTACACCTTC.

The rearrangement joins TRBV21-1 to TRBJ1-2. TRBV21-1 is a pseudogene. The CDR3 is made up of 11 amino acids. CDR3 in amino acids: CAITELFGYTF. CDR3 nucleotide sequence: TGTGCCATCACGGAGTTGTTTGGCTACACCTTC.

This clone was detected only once. This sequence joins TRBV27 and TRBJ2-1; possible D gene TRBD1, 5 bases. Germline CDR1 is MNHEY and CDR2 is SMNVEV (reference sequence). The V gene lost 6 bases and the J gene lost 4 bases, with 7 bases spanning the gap. The CDR3 spans 12 residues. CDR3 in amino acids: CASRRQYNEQFF. For the CDR3, the DNA is TGTGCCAGCAGGCGACAGTACAATGAGCAGTTCTTC.

This clone was counted between two and nine times. The chain recombines TRBV6-5 with TRBJ1-2; 8 bases agree with TRBD1. Trimming cost V 0 bases and J 6 bases; bases outside gene matches: 6. Germline loops: CDR1 MNHEY, CDR2 SVGAGI. This CDR3 contains 15 residues. The CDR3: CASSYSTGASDGYTF. The CDR3 nucleotides read TGTGCCAGCAGTTACTCGACAGGGGCGAGCGATGGCTACACCTTC.

The chain recombines TRBV11-3 with TRBJ2-7, with TRBD1 matching over 9 bases. CDR1 and CDR2 from the germline V gene are SGHNT and YENEEA. Trimming at V came to 4 bases and at J to 5 bases, leaving 6 bases not matched to a gene. The CDR3 runs 14 residues. CDR3 in amino acids: CASSSGTGRNEQYV. The DNA of the CDR3 is TGTGCCAGCAGCTCCGGGACAGGGAGGAACGAGCAGTACGTC.

In its sample, this clone was seen once. The chain employs TRBV7-6 and TRBJ1-4; no definite D call. Germline CDR1 and CDR2: SGHVS and FNYEAQ. The CDR3 loop spans 15 amino acids. V was clipped by 5 bases and J by 0 bases, with 10 bases between them. The CDR3 reads CASSPRGATNEKLFF. The CDR3, as DNA: TGTGCCAGCAGCCCCCGAGGAGCAACTAATGAAAAACTGTTTTTT.

The chain combines TRBV2 with TRBJ2-3; 8 bases map to TRBD1. Losses at the gene ends were 6 bases for V and 3 bases for J; bases not matched to a gene: 8. The CDR3 sequence is 15 residues long. Germline-derived CDR1 and CDR2 are SNHLY and FYNNEI. The CDR3: CASSISRGPTDTQYF. CDR3 in DNA: TGTGCCAGCAGCATCTCCAGGGGGCCAACAGATACGCAGTATTTT.

The chain joins TRBV19 to TRBJ1-2; no firm D call. The CDR3 has 13 residues. The V and J ends lost 5 bases and 4 bases respectively, with 11 bases between them. The germline gives CDR1 LNHDA, CDR2 SQIVND (reference sequence). This CDR3 reads CASSPTPLYGYTF. The DNA for the CDR3 is TGTGCCAGTAGTCCGACACCTCTCTATGGCTACACCTTC.

V gene TRBV18 combines with J gene TRBJ2-7; the match to TRBD1 covers 7 bases. The CDR3 covers 15 residues. The ends lost 0 bases at V and 7 bases at J; junction bases unmatched: 9. The germline V gene encodes CDR1 KGHSH and CDR2 LQKENI. The DNA of the CDR3 is TGTGCCAGCTCACCACCCGGGACAGCTCTATGGGAGCAGTACTTC. As protein: CASSPPGTALWEQYF.

CDR3 protein: CASSLGYTDTQYF. Here the CDR3 DNA reads TGTGCCAGCAGCTTGGGCTACACAGATACGCAGTATTTT. The V and J genes are TRBV11-1 and TRBJ2-3; D ambiguous. This CDR3 contains 13 residues. The germline V gene encodes CDR1 SGHAT and CDR2 FQDESV (reference sequence). The germline V and J ends were trimmed by 3 bases and 2 bases, with 6 bases remaining between them.

V is TRBV6-1 and J is TRBJ2-5; tentative D call: TRBD1 (6 bases). Germline CDR1 and CDR2: MNHNS and SASEGT. The CDR3 runs to 15 residues. V was cut by 3 bases and J by 5 bases, with 16 bases left in between. The CDR3 is CASSEGWGLFETQYF. The CDR3 DNA reads TGTGCCAGCAGTGAGGGGTGGGGGCTGTTTGAGACCCAGTACTTC.